This is a list of T cell receptor beta chains from one sample in a study of OX40 agonist ivuxolimab in advanced cancers. Profiled with immunoSEQ multiplex PCR; TCRdb holds only in-frame clones, not every one. The table lists 65,000 to 85,000 clones, about 85% of them singletons, with about 0.82% in the top ten. Sequenced here: CD4+ or CD8+ T cells sorted from blood, sampled in a trial of the OX40 agonist ivuxolimab. The source is an adult with an advanced solid tumor such as melanoma, head and neck, liver or kidney cancer. Both conserved end residues are part of each CDR3. D genes are given only for firm matches. Where a row states a size, it is once, few, many or the class of an expanded clone; other rows omit it.

D gene,CDR3 length,V gene,J gene,clone size,CDR3 protein,CDR3 DNA
TRBD1,15,TRBV6-1,TRBJ1-6,-,CASSAWTGENSPLHF,TGTGCCAGCAGTGCCTGGACAGGGGAGAATTCACCCCTCCACTTT
TRBD2,15,TRBV7-2,TRBJ2-7,-,CASRRRAGGSDEQYF,TGTGCCAGCAGACGAAGAGCGGGAGGATCGGACGAGCAGTACTTC
TRBD1,14,TRBV7-3,TRBJ1-2,-,CASSRTGEGYGYTF,TGTGCCAGCAGCCGGACAGGGGAAGGCTATGGCTACACCTTC
-,20,TRBV11-3,TRBJ2-7,-,CASSSPWQGRERPFSYEQYF,TGTGCCAGCAGCTCGCCATGGCAGGGGAGAGAAAGACCGTTCTCCTACGAGCAGTACTTC
TRBD1,16,TRBV27,TRBJ2-5,-,CASSVRWQGATETQYF,TGTGCCAGCAGTGTTAGGTGGCAGGGGGCGACGGAGACCCAGTACTTC
-,12,TRBV30,TRBJ1-1,few,CAWSVDYTEAFF,TGTGCCTGGAGTGTTGATTACACTGAAGCTTTCTTT
-,13,TRBV27,TRBJ2-5,-,CASSDTGRAAQYF,TGTGCCAGCAGTGACACCGGCCGGGCGGCCCAGTACTTC
-,15,TRBV6-4,TRBJ2-6,-,CASSQQGAGANVLTF,TGTGCCAGCAGCCAACAGGGTGCTGGGGCCAACGTCCTGACTTTC
TRBD1,14,TRBV18,TRBJ1-2,-,CASSPGQGEYGYTF,TGTGCCAGCTCGCCGGGACAGGGGGAATATGGCTACACCTTC
TRBD1,13,TRBV6-1,TRBJ1-2,medium-sized,CASSEQGAYGYTF,TGTGCCAGCAGTGAACAGGGGGCCTATGGCTACACCTTC
TRBD2,15,TRBV18,TRBJ2-7,once,CASSLHTGGSYEQYF,TGTGCCAGCTCACTCCACACGGGGGGGTCCTACGAGCAGTACTTC
-,13,TRBV11-3,TRBJ2-7,-,CASSPGLFYEQYF,TGTGCCAGCAGCCCGGGACTTTTCTACGAGCAGTACTTC
-,14,TRBV18,TRBJ2-7,-,CASSPPEGSNEQYF,TGTGCCAGCTCACCACCGGAAGGGAGCAACGAGCAGTACTTC
TRBD1,14,TRBV19,TRBJ1-4,-,CASSANRGVEKLFF,TGTGCCAGTAGTGCCAACAGGGGGGTTGAAAAACTGTTTTTT
-,13,TRBV28,TRBJ2-2,-,CASSTGWAGELFF,TGTGCCAGCAGTACAGGGTGGGCCGGGGAGCTGTTTTTT
-,14,TRBV7-2,TRBJ2-5,-,CASSLAQGAETQYF,TGTGCCAGCAGCTTAGCACAGGGCGCCGAGACCCAGTACTTC
-,13,TRBV28,TRBJ1-2,-,CASSLSENYGYTF,TGTGCCAGCAGTTTATCGGAAAACTATGGCTACACCTTC
TRBD1,14,TRBV2,TRBJ1-4,-,CASSVRDRGRKLFF,TGTGCCAGCAGTGTCCGGGACAGGGGGCGAAAACTGTTTTTT
TRBD1,16,TRBV5-1,TRBJ1-1,-,CASRAGTGTMNTEAFF,TGCGCCAGCAGAGCTGGGACAGGGACAATGAACACTGAAGCTTTCTTT
TRBD2,15,TRBV2,TRBJ2-4,-,CASSAQTSGVNIQYF,TGTGCCAGCAGTGCCCAAACTAGCGGAGTAAACATTCAGTACTTC
TRBD1,15,TRBV2,TRBJ1-5,-,CASSKTGNSNQPQHF,TGTGCCAGCAGTAAGACAGGGAATAGCAATCAGCCCCAGCATTTT
-,15,TRBV7-8,TRBJ1-1,-,CASSPLTGGVAEAFF,TGTGCCAGCAGCCCCCTTACGGGGGGTGTCGCTGAAGCTTTCTTT
-,15,TRBV30,TRBJ1-2,-,CAWSVGLGDRNGYTF,TGTGCCTGGAGTGTAGGGTTGGGGGATCGGAATGGCTACACCTTC
-,16,TRBV30,TRBJ2-5,-,CAWSVLGAPRQETQYF,TGTGCCTGGAGTGTACTAGGGGCGCCCCGCCAAGAGACCCAGTACTTC
TRBD1,20,TRBV5-1,TRBJ2-6,-,CASSLRGQTGPSSGANVLTF,TGCGCCAGCAGCTTGCGGGGACAGACAGGTCCGAGCTCTGGGGCCAACGTCCTGACTTTC
-,16,TRBV5-1,TRBJ2-6,-,CASSPRISSGANVLTF,TGCGCCAGCAGCCCACGGATCAGCTCTGGGGCCAACGTCCTGACTTTC
-,13,TRBV6-6,TRBJ2-1,-,CASSYPPWNEQFF,TGTGCCAGCAGTTACCCCCCGTGGAATGAGCAGTTCTTC
-,14,TRBV6-8,TRBJ2-5,-,CASSYSKGSETQYF,TGTGCCAGCAGTTACTCTAAGGGGTCGGAGACCCAGTACTTC
-,13,TRBV6-1,TRBJ2-7,-,CASSKESSYEQYF,TGTGCCAGCAGTAAGGAGAGCTCCTACGAGCAGTACTTC
TRBD1,15,TRBV5-1,TRBJ2-2,-,CASSRGQINTGELFF,TGCGCCAGCAGCAGGGGACAGATAAACACCGGGGAGCTGTTTTTT
-,17,TRBV11-2,TRBJ2-6,-,CASSLPAGSSGANVLTF,TGTGCCAGCAGCTTACCGGCAGGAAGCTCTGGGGCCAACGTCCTGACTTTC
-,13,TRBV6-1,TRBJ2-3,-,CASQRYYTDTQYF,TGTGCCAGCCAGCGATATTACACAGATACGCAGTATTTT
-,13,TRBV7-3,TRBJ1-1,-,CASSPSRETEAFF,TGTGCCAGCAGCCCCTCCCGAGAGACTGAAGCTTTCTTT
TRBD2,16,TRBV28,TRBJ2-7,-,CASSLGGTSGSYEQYF,TGTGCCAGCAGTTTAGGGGGGACTAGCGGGTCCTACGAGCAGTACTTC
-,15,TRBV6-1,TRBJ1-6,once,CASSDRPGANSPLHF,TGTGCCAGCAGTGACCGGCCAGGGGCTAATTCACCCCTCCACTTT
TRBD1,16,TRBV4-1,TRBJ2-1,-,CASSQEGQGAYNEQFF,TGCGCCAGCAGCCAAGAAGGACAGGGGGCCTACAATGAGCAGTTCTTC
TRBD1,17,TRBV27,TRBJ1-1,-,CASSLSPRGQRNTEAFF,TGTGCCAGCAGTTTATCGCCAAGGGGGCAGAGGAACACTGAAGCTTTCTTT
TRBD2,15,TRBV5-1,TRBJ2-1,few,CASSLALAGGNEQFF,TGCGCCAGCAGCTTGGCCCTAGCGGGCGGCAATGAGCAGTTCTTC
-,13,TRBV2,TRBJ2-6,-,CASSPSGANVLTF,TGTGCCAGCAGCCCCTCTGGGGCCAACGTCCTGACTTTC
-,14,TRBV14,TRBJ2-7,-,CASSQSLVGYEQYF,TGTGCCAGCAGCCAATCTCTTGTCGGCTACGAGCAGTACTTC
-,15,TRBV28,TRBJ2-5,-,CASSFLAGDQETQYF,TGTGCCAGCAGTTTTTTGGCCGGAGATCAAGAGACCCAGTACTTC
TRBD1,16,TRBV4-1,TRBJ1-1,-,CASTRQGSVSNTEAFF,TGCGCCAGCACCAGACAGGGGTCAGTGTCGAACACTGAAGCTTTCTTT
TRBD2,17,TRBV5-5,TRBJ2-5,-,CASSFVPGLVSRETQYF,TGTGCCAGCAGCTTCGTCCCGGGACTAGTCTCGCGCGAGACCCAGTACTTC
TRBD1,14,TRBV2,TRBJ1-1,-,CASRVQGAATEAFF,TGTGCCAGCAGGGTACAGGGGGCAGCCACTGAAGCTTTCTTT
TRBD1,15,TRBV7-8,TRBJ1-5,-,CASSRQGAIGQPQHF,TGTGCCAGCAGCCGACAGGGGGCGATAGGTCAGCCCCAGCATTTT
-,17,TRBV7-9,TRBJ1-4,once,CASSLRLLEPTNEKLFF,TGTGCCAGCAGCTTAAGGCTTCTAGAGCCAACTAATGAAAAACTGTTTTTT
-,15,TRBV4-3,TRBJ2-1,-,CASSQEAAGMNEQFF,TGCGCCAGCAGCCAAGAGGCGGCCGGGATGAATGAGCAGTTCTTC
TRBD2,17,TRBV5-1,TRBJ2-5,-,CASNPTAGEPLRKTQYF,TGCGCCAGCAACCCGACAGCGGGAGAACCTTTACGGAAGACCCAGTACTTC